Below, 21 T cell receptor beta chains from the same sample are listed, as sequenced in a study of response to subunit inactivated influenza vaccine. TCRdb re-called the RT-PCR reads with MiXCR, one entry per CDR3 protein. This sample has over 400,000 distinct CDR3 sequences, with over 10% found just once. Specimen: PBMCs from blood, collected about 6 weeks after vaccination. The receptors here all came from a middle-aged man who received an inactivated influenza vaccine.

The J gene is TRBJ2-1, the V gene TRBV5-1; D possibly corresponds to TRBD2 (6 bases). Germline V gives CDR1 SGHRS, CDR2 YFSETQ. This CDR3 contains 14 residues. The ends were cut back, 0 bases at V and 5 bases at J, with 9 bases in the middle. DNA for the CDR3: TGCGCCAGCAGCTTGGCCGGGGGAGACAATGAGCAGTTCTTC. Translating it yields CASSLAGGDNEQFF.

This clonotype has at least ten counts. This rearrangement joins TRBV3-1 to TRBJ1-5; D is ambiguous. Trimming pared 4 bases from V and 4 bases from J, leaving 11 bases between. The CDR3 extends over 14 amino acids. Germline V gene lookup returns CDR1 LGHDT and CDR2 YNNKEL (reference sequence). CDR3 amino acids: CASSPGSINQPQHF. The CDR3 coding sequence is TGTGCCAGCAGCCCCGGGTCCATAAATCAGCCCCAGCATTTT.

This clonotype was recorded at least ten times. The chain is built from TRBV12-3 or TRBV12-4 and TRBJ1-1; D gene ambiguous. The CDR3 contains 12 residues. V lost 3 bases, J lost 4 bases, and 6 bases lay in between. DNA for the CDR3: TGTGCCAGCAGTTTTTGGGGCACTGAAGCTTTCTTT. It translates to CASSFWGTEAFF.

This clonotype was picked up a small number of times. This chain's CDR3 is CASSQVTSGTGELFF. CDR3 nucleotide sequence: TGTGCCAGCAGCCAAGTAACTAGCGGGACCGGGGAGCTGTTTTTT. J is TRBJ2-2 and V is TRBV4-2, with TRBD2 matching over 9 bases. With 1 base clipped from V and 5 bases from J, the junction kept 2 bases outside the gene matches. CDR1 and CDR2 from the germline V gene are LGHNA and YNFKEQ. The CDR3 spans 15 residues.

A note on this clonotype: This is likely a read error, given that the CDR3 carries no conserved phenylalanine or tryptophan at its end. The rearrangement links TRBV28 to TRBJ2-1; no clear D. V lost 2 bases, J lost 8 bases, and 10 bases lay in between. The CDR3 consists of 13 residues. Germline V gene lookup returns CDR1 MDHEN and CDR2 SYDVKM. This chain's CDR3 is CASSLGRLYEQFL. The CDR3 nucleotides read TGTGCCAGCAGTTTAGGCAGGTTGTATGAGCAGTTCTTA.

The rearrangement uses TRBV7-3 and TRBJ2-3, with D possibly TRBD2 on 6 matching bases. V lost 2 bases and J lost 6, with 15 bases in between. Germline CDR1 is SGHTA and CDR2 is FQGTGA. The CDR3 extends over 15 amino acids. Here the CDR3 reads CASSLSFGAGDTQYF. The CDR3 DNA reads TGTGCCAGCAGCTTATCTTTCGGTGCGGGGGATACGCAGTATTTT.

The genes are TRBV6-2 or TRBV6-3 and TRBJ2-5, with TRBD2 identical over 12 bases. CDR1 MNHEY and CDR2 SVGEGT come from the germline V gene. CDR3 length: 16 amino acids. Trimming at V came to 2 bases and at J to 4 bases, leaving 5 bases not matched to a gene. CDR3 protein: CASSYGTSGSRETQYF. DNA for the CDR3: TGTGCCAGCAGTTACGGGACTAGCGGGTCCCGAGAGACCCAGTACTTC.

The genes are TRBV14 and TRBJ2-7; no reliable D call. V was cut by 0 bases and J by 3 bases, with 9 bases left in between. The CDR3 contains 14 residues. Germline V CDR1 and CDR2: SGHDN, FVKESK. CDR3 coding DNA: TGTGCCAGCAGCCAAGATCAGCGCTACTACGAGCAGTACTTC. It translates to CASSQDQRYYEQYF.

This clonotype showed up many times. This rearrangement joins TRBV29-1 to TRBJ2-1; TRBD1 agrees at 7 bases. Trimming removed 6 bases from V and 1 base from J; junction bases left unmatched: 9. Germline assignment: CDR1 SQVTM and CDR2 ANQGSEA. This CDR3 is 15 amino acids long. The CDR3 sequence is CSVDRDRLSYNEQFF. Written as DNA, the CDR3 is TGCAGCGTAGACCGGGACAGACTATCCTACAATGAGCAGTTCTTC.

The chain combines TRBV18 with TRBJ2-5; 8 bases are a match to TRBD1. V shed 3 bases and J 5 bases; nucleotides not matched to a gene: 14. CDR3 length: 17 residues. From germline, CDR1 is KGHSH and CDR2 LQKENI. The CDR3 DNA sequence: TGTGCCAGCTCACCGTCCCCGGGCAGGGGGCGTCGGGAGACCCAGTACTTC. Protein product: CASSPSPGRGRRETQYF.

This clonotype appeared a few times. The V and J genes are TRBV5-4 and TRBJ2-6; TRBD1 agrees at 8 bases. Germline loops: CDR1 SGHNT, CDR2 YYREEE (reference sequence). J lost 1 base, V lost 1 base, and 7 bases had no gene match. The CDR3 runs to 18 residues. The CDR3 sequence is CASSLNDRGRSGANVLTF. CDR3 in DNA: TGTGCCAGCAGCTTGAATGACAGGGGAAGATCTGGGGCCAACGTCCTGACTTTC. Using reference TRBV5-4 and TRBJ2-6 for the parts outside the CDR3, the full variable domain is ETGVTQSPTHLIKTRGQQVTLRCSSQSGHNTVSWYQQALGQGPQFIFQYYREEENGRGNFPPRFSGLQFPNYSSELNVNALELDDSALYLCASSLNDRGRSGANVLTFGAGSRLTVL.

The genes are TRBV15 and TRBJ1-3; 7 positions agree with TRBD1. After removal of 2 bases from V and 4 bases from J, the junction contained 5 bases not matched to a gene. Germline V gene sequence: CDR1 LNHNV, CDR2 YYDKDF (reference sequence). This CDR3 is 15 amino acids long. The CDR3 DNA sequence: TGTGCCACCAGCAGAACCGACAGGGCAGGAAACACCATATATTTT. Amino acids: CATSRTDRAGNTIYF. The full variable domain, with the rest looked up from reference TRBV15 and TRBJ1-3, is DAMVIQNPRYQVTQFGKPVTLSCSQTLNHNVMYWYQQKSSQAPKLLFHYYDKDFNNEADTPDNFQSRRPNTSFCFLDIRSPGLGDTAMYLCATSRTDRAGNTIYFGEGSWLTVV.

The chain carries TRBV7-7 and TRBJ2-5; TRBD2 matches 12 bases. Unmatched junction bases numbered 4, after V lost 0 bases and J lost 2 bases. From germline, CDR1 is SSHAT and CDR2 FNYEAQ (reference sequence). CDR3 size: 17 residues. CDR3 protein: CASSLAWLAGGQETQYF. The CDR3 DNA reads as TGTGCCAGCAGCTTAGCGTGGCTAGCGGGAGGGCAAGAGACCCAGTACTTC. Full variable domain (remainder filled in from reference TRBV7-7 and TRBJ2-5): GAGVSQSPRYKVTKRGQDVTLRCDPISSHATLYWYQQALGQGPEFLTYFNYEAQPDKSGLPSDRFSAERPEGSISTLTIQRTEQRDSAMYRCASSLAWLAGGQETQYFGPGTRLLVL.

The chain recombines TRBV14 with TRBJ1-1, with no clear D. V was pared by 4 bases and J by 2 bases, with 17 bases between. CDR3 size: 16 residues. Germline V gene sequence: CDR1 SGHDN, CDR2 FVKESK. The CDR3 coding sequence is TGTGCCAGCAGCCTGAAGGGATTTCTCAGTAACACTGAAGCTTTCTTT. It specifies CASSLKGFLSNTEAFF.

The rearrangement uses TRBV5-1 and TRBJ2-7; 10 bases agree with TRBD1. The CDR3 loop spans 15 amino acids. The V gene's germline CDR1 is SGHRS and CDR2 YFSETQ. The V segment lost 4 bases and the J segment 2 bases; nucleotides outside the gene matches: 6. As DNA, the CDR3 is TGCGCCAGCAGCCCCGGGACAGGGGCGCCCTACGAGCAGTACTTC. As protein: CASSPGTGAPYEQYF. The whole variable domain, filled in from reference TRBV5-1 and TRBJ2-7, reads KAGVTQTPRYLIKTRGQQVTLSCSPISGHRSVSWYQQTPGQGLQFLFEYFSETQRNKGNFPGRFSGRQFSNSRSEMNVSTLELGDSALYLCASSPGTGAPYEQYFGPGTRLTVT.

This clonotype has at least ten counts. The V gene is TRBV12-3 or TRBV12-4, the J gene TRBJ2-2, with D possibly TRBD2 on 6 matching bases. V lost 5 bases, J lost 5 bases, and 9 bases lay in between. This CDR3 contains 13 residues. CDR3 in DNA: TGTGCCAGCAGTCTGGGGAGGACCGGGGAGCTGTTTTTT. This translates into CASSLGRTGELFF.

This clonotype has just a few counts. The chain employs TRBV29-1 and TRBJ2-3; TRBD2 might be the D (6 bases). V lost 8 bases and J 0 bases, leaving 18 bases between the germline ends. The V gene's germline CDR1 is SQVTM and CDR2 ANQGSEA. The CDR3 has 15 amino acids. CDR3 sequence reads: CSLAPPGSSTDTQYF. The DNA for the CDR3 is TGCAGCCTAGCACCTCCCGGGAGCAGCACAGATACGCAGTATTTT.

There are many counts of this clonotype. The V call is TRBV5-6, the J call TRBJ2-1; D remains unclear. The CDR3 sequence is 17 residues long. Germline CDR1 SGHDT, CDR2 YYEEEE. Trimming stripped 2 bases from V and 0 bases from J, with 15 bases between. The DNA of the CDR3 is TGTGCCAGCAGCTTCCCCTCTGACGTCCACTCCTACAATGAGCAGTTCTTC. Protein sequence: CASSFPSDVHSYNEQFF.

This clonotype turned up a few times. The chain is built from TRBV6-4 and TRBJ2-3, with a tentative D call TRBD1 (5 bases). V gave up 5 bases and J gave up 0 bases, with 12 bases separating them. Germline CDR1 MRHNA, CDR2 SNTAGT. The CDR3 is 15 residues long. CDR3 loop: CASSRQGASTDTQYF. CDR3 sequence (DNA): TGTGCCAGCAGTCGGCAGGGCGCAAGCACAGATACGCAGTATTTT.

The rearrangement links TRBV5-8 to TRBJ2-3; D is unresolved. Trimming removed 4 bases from V and 10 bases from J, with 13 bases in between. Germline-derived CDR1 and CDR2 are SGHTS and YDEGEE. The length of the CDR3 is 12 residues. This CDR3 is CASSPQRTAQYF. CDR3 coding DNA: TGTGCCAGCAGCCCACAAAGAACTGCGCAGTATTTT.

The DNA of the CDR3 is TGTACCTGCAGTTCCCGGACTAGCGGGGGGACCCACTACAATGAGCAGTTCTTC. Protein sequence: CTCSSRTSGGTHYNEQFF. The rearrangement links TRBV2 to TRBJ2-1; 14 bases agree with TRBD2. Germline V gene sequence: CDR1 SNHLY, CDR2 FYNNEI. This CDR3 is built from 18 residues.